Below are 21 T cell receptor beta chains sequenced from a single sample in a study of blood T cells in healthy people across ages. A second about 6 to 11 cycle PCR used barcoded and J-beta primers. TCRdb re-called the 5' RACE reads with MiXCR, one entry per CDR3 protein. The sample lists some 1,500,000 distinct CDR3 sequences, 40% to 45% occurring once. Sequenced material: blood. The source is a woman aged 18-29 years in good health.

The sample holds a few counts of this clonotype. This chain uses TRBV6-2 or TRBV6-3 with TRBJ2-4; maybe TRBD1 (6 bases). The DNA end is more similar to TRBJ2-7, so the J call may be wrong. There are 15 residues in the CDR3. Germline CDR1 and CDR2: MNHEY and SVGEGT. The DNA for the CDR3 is TGTGCCAGCCTTACCACCTCGGGACATTTTTACGAGCAGTACTTC. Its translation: CASLTTSGHFYEQYF.

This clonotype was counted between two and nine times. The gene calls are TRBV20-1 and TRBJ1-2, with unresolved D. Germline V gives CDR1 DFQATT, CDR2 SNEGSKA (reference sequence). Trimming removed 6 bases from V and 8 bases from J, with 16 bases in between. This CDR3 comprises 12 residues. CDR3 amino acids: CSARIGGWGYTF. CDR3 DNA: TGCAGTGCCAGGATCGGTGGATGGGGCTACACCTTC.

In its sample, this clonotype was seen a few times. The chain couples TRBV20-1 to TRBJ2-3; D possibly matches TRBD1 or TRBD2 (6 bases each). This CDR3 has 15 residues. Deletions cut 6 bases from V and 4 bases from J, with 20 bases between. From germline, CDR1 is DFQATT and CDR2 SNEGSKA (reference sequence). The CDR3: CSATGAKNSPDTQYF. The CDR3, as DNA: TGCAGTGCAACGGGGGCTAAGAATAGTCCAGATACGCAGTATTTT.

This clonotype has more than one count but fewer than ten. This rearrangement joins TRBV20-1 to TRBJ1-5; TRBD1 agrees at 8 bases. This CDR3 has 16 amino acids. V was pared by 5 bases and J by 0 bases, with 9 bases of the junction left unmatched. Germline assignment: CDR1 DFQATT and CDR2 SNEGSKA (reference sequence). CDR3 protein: CSASPQGAGSNQPQHF. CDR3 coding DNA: TGCAGTGCTTCCCCCCAGGGGGCCGGTAGCAATCAGCCCCAGCATTTT.

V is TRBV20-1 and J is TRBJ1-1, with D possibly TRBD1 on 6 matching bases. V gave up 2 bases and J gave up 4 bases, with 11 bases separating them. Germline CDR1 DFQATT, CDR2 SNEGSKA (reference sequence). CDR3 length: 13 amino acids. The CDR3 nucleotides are TGCAGTGCTAGAACAGGGCTGGGCACTGAAGCTTTCTTT. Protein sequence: CSARTGLGTEAFF.

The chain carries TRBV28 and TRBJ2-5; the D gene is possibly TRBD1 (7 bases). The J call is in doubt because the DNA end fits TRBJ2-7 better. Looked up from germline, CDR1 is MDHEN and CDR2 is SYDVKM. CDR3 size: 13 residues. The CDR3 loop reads CASRRGQLYEQYF. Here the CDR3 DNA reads TGTGCCAGCAGGCGGGGACAGTTGTACGAGCAGTACTTC.

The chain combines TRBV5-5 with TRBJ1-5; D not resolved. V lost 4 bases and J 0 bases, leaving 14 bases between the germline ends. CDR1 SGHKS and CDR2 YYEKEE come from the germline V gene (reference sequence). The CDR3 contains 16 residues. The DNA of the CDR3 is TGTGCCAGCAGCCTGTGGAGATTTAATAGCAATCAGCCCCAGCATTTT. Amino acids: CASSLWRFNSNQPQHF. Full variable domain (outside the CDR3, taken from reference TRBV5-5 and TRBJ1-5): DAGVTQSPTHLIKTRGQQVTLRCSPISGHKSVSWYQQVLGQGPQFIFQYYEKEERGRGNFPDRFSARQFPNYSSELNVNALLLGDSALYLCASSLWRFNSNQPQHFGDGTRLSIL.

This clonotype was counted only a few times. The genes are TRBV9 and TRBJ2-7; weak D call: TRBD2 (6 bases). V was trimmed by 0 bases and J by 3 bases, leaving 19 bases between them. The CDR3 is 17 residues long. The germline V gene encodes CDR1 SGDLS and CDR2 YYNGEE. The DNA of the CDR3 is TGTGCCAGCAGCGTAGGGGGCCGTGGAGGGCAAATCTACGAGCAGTACTTC. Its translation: CASSVGGRGGQIYEQYF.

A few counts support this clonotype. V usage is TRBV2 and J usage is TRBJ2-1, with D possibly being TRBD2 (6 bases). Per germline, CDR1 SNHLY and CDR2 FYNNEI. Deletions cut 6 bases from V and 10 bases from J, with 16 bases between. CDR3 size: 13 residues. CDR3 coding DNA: TGTGCCAGCAGGGAGGGAGAATCCTGGGAGCAGTTCTTC. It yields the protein CASREGESWEQFF.

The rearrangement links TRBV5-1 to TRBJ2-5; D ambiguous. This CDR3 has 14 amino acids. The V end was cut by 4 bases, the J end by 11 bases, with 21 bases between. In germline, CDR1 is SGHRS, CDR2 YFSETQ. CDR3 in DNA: TGCGCCAGCAGCGACAATCCCTCCTACAATGAGCAGTACTTC. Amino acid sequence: CASSDNPSYNEQYF.

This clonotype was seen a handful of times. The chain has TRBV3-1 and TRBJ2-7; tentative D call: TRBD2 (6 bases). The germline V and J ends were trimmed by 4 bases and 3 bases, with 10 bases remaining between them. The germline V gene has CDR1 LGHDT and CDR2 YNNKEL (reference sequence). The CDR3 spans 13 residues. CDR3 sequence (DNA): TGTGCCAGCAGCCCCCGGGGGTACTACGAGCAGTACTTC. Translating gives CASSPRGYYEQYF.

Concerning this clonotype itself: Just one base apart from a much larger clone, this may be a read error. For the CDR3, the DNA is TGTGCCAGCAGTCCGGGGCTACACCAAGAGACCCAGTTCTTC. Amino acid sequence: CASSPGLHQETQFF. This rearrangement joins TRBV12-3 or TRBV12-4 to TRBJ2-1; D tentatively reads TRBD1 or TRBD2 (5 bases each). There are 14 residues in the CDR3. Trimming took 5 bases from V and 13 from J, leaving 21 bases between them.

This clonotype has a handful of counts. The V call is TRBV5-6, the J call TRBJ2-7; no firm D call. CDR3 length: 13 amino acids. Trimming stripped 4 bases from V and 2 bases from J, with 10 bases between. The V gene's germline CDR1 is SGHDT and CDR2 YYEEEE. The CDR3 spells CASSPSRTYEQYF. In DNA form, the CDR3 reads TGTGCCAGCAGCCCTTCACGAACCTACGAGCAGTACTTC.

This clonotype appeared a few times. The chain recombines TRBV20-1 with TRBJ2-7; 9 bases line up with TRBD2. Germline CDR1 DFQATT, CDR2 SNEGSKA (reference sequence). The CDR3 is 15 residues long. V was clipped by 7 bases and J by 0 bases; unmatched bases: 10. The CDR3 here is CSGRSLAGRSYEQYF. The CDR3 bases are TGCAGTGGAAGATCACTAGCGGGTCGCTCCTACGAGCAGTACTTC.

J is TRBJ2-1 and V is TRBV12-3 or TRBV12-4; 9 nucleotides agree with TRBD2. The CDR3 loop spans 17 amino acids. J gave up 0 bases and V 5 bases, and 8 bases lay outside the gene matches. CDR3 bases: TGTGCCAGCAGTCCATATGCGGGGGGGGGCTCCTACAATGAGCAGTTCTTC. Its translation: CASSPYAGGGSYNEQFF.

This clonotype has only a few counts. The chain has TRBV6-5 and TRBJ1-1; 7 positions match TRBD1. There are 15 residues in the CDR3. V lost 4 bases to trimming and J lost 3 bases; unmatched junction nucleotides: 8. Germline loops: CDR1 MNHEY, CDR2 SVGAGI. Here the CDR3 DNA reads TGTGCCAGCAGTTCAGGGGGGAGTAGGGACACTGAAGCTTTCTTT. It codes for CASSSGGSRDTEAFF.

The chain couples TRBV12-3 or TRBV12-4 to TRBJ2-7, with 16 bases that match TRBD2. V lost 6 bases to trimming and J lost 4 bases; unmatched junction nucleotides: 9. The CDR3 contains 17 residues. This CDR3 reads CASSDGTSGRATYEQYF. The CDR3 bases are TGTGCCAGCAGCGACGGGACTAGCGGGAGGGCCACTTACGAGCAGTACTTC.

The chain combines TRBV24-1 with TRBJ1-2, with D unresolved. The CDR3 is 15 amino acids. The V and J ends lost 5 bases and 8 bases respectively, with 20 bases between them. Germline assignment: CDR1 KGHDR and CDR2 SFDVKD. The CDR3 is CATSVTTDGRWGYTF. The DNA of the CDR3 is TGTGCCACCAGTGTTACCACGGACGGGCGATGGGGCTACACCTTC.

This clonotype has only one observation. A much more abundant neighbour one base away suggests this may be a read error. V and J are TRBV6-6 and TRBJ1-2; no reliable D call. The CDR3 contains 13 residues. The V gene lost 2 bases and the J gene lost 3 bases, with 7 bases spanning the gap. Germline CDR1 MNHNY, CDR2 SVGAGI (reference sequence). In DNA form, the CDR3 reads TGTGCCAGCAGTTACGAGGGCCACTATGGCTACACCTTC. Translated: CASSYEGHYGYTF.

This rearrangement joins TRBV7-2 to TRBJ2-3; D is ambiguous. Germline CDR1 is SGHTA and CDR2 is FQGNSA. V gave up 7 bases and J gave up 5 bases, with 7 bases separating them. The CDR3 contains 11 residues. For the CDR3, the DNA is TGTGCCAGCATGAGCGTAGATACGCAGTATTTT. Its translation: CASMSVDTQYF.

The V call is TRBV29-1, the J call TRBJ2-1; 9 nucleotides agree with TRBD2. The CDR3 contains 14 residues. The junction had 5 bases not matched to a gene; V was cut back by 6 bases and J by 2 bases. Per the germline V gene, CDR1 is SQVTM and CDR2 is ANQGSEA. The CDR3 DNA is TGCAGCGTGTTAGCGGGAGACCCCTACAATGAGCAGTTCTTC. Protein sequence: CSVLAGDPYNEQFF.